This TCR beta chain stems from a study of blood T cell repertoires in COVID-19. For the study at large: The cDNA or gDNA used as material had been derived from T cells, B-cell-depleted T cells, or PBMCs.

Libraries were prepared by immunoSEQ multiplex PCR; TCRdb keeps only in-frame clonotypes and omits some of them. The data hold fewer than 95,000 clones, with roughly 87% observed a single time. The CDR3 is 13 amino acids. Germline values: CDR1 SGHTA, CDR2 FQGNSA. V was clipped by 6 bases and J by 1 base, with 9 bases between them. This TCR was sampled from a male donor with acute or convalescent COVID-19. The chain uses TRBV7-2 and TRBJ1-2; TRBD1 might be the D (5 bases). Sequenced material: peripheral blood. In DNA form, the CDR3 reads TGTGCCAGCAGTTTACAGGTTAACTATGGCTACACCTTC. This translates into CASSLQVNYGYTF.